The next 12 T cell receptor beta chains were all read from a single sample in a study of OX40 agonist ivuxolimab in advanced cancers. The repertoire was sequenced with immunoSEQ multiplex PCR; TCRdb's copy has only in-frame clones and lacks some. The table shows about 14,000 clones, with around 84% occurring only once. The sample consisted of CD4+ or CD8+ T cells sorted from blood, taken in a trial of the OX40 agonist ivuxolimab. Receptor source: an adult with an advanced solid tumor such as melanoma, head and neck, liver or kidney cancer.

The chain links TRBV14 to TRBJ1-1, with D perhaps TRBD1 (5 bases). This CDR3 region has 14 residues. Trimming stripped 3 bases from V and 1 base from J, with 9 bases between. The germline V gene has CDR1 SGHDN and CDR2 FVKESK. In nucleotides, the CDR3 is TGTGCCAGCAGCCACGGGGGGGGGAACACTGAAGCTTTCTTT. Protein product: CASSHGGGNTEAFF.

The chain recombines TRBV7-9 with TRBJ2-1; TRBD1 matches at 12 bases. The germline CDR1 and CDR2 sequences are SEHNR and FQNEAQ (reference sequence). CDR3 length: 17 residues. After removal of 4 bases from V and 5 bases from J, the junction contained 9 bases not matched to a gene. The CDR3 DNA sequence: TGTGCCAGCAGCTCCTCCCGGGACAGGGGGCTTAACAATGAGCAGTTCTTC. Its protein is CASSSSRDRGLNNEQFF. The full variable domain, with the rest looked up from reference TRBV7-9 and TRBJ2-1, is DTGVSQNPRHKITKRGQNVTFRCDPISEHNRLYWYRQTLGQGPEFLTYFQNEAQLEKSRLLSDRFSAERPKGSFSTLEIQRTEQGDSAMYLCASSSSRDRGLNNEQFFGPGTRLTVL.

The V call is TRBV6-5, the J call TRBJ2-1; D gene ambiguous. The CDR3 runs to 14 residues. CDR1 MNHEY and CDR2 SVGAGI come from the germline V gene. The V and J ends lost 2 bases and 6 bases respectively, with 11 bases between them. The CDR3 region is CASSYIAGGNEQFF. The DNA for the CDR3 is TGTGCCAGCAGTTACATCGCAGGCGGCAATGAGCAGTTCTTC.

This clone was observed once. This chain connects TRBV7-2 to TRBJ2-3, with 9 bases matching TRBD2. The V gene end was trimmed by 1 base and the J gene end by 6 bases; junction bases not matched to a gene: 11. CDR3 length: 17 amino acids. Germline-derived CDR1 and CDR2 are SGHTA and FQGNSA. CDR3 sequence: CASSLDSGLAGPDTQYF. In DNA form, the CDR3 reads TGTGCCAGCAGCTTAGATAGTGGTCTAGCGGGACCGGATACGCAGTATTTT. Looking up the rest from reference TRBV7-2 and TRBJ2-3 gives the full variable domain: GAGVSQSPSNKVTEKGKDVELRCDPISGHTALYWYRQSLGQGLEFLIYFQGNSAPDKSGLPSDRFSAERTGGSVSTLTIQRTQQEDSAVYLCASSLDSGLAGPDTQYFGPGTRLTVL.

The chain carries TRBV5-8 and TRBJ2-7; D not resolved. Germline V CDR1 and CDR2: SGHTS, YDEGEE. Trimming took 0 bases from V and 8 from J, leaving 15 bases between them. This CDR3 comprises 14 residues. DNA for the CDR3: TGTGCCAGCAGCTTGGGGGCGCTTCCCAGTAAGCAGTACTTC. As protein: CASSLGALPSKQYF.

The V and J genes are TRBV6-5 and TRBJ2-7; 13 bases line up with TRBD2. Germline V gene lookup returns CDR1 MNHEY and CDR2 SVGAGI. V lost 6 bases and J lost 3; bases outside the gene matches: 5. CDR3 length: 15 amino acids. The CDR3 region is CASRVGTSGIYEQYF. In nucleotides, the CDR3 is TGTGCCAGCAGGGTCGGGACTAGCGGGATCTACGAGCAGTACTTC.

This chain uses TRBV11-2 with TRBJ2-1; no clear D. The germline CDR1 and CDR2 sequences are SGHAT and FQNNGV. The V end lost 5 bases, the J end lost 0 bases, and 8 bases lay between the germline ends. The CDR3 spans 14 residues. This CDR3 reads CASSPPGSYNEQFF. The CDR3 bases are TGTGCCAGCAGCCCCCCTGGCTCCTACAATGAGCAGTTCTTC.

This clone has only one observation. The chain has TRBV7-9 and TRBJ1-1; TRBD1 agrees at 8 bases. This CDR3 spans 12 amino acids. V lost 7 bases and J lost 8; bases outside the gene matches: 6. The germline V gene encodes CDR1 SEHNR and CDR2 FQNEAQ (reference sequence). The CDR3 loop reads CASTQGAEEAFF. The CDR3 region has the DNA TGTGCCAGCACCCAGGGGGCCGAGGAAGCTTTCTTT.

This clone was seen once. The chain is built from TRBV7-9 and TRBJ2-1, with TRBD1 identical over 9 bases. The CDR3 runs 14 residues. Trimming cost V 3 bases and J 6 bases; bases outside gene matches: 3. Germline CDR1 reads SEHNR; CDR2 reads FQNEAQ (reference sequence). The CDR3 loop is CASSFGTGSNEQFF. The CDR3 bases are TGTGCCAGCAGCTTCGGGACAGGGAGCAATGAGCAGTTCTTC. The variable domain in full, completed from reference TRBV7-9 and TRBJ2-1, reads DTGVSQNPRHKITKRGQNVTFRCDPISEHNRLYWYRQTLGQGPEFLTYFQNEAQLEKSRLLSDRFSAERPKGSFSTLEIQRTEQGDSAMYLCASSFGTGSNEQFFGPGTRLTVL.

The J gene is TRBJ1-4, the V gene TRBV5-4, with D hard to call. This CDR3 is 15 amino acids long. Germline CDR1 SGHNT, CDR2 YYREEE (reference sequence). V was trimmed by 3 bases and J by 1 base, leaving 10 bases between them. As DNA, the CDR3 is TGTGCCAGCAGCTCCCCCGGGATAACTAATGAAAAACTGTTTTTT. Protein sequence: CASSSPGITNEKLFF.

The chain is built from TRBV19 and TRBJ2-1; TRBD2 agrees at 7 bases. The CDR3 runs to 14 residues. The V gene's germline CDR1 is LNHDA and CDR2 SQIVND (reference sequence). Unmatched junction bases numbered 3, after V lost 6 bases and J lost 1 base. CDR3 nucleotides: TGTGCCAGTAGACTAGCGCTGTCCTACAATGAGCAGTTCTTC. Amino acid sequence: CASRLALSYNEQFF.

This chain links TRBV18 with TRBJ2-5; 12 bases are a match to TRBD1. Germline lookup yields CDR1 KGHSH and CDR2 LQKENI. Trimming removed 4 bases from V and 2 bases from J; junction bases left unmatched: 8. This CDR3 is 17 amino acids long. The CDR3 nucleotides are TGTGCCAGCTCACGGGGGGACAGGGGGCACTATCAAGAGACCCAGTACTTC. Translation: CASSRGDRGHYQETQYF.